Below are 20 T cell receptor beta chains sequenced from a single sample in a study of T cells expressing NK-cell markers. TCRdb reprocessed the 5' RACE reads and keeps a single row for each CDR3 protein, giving no DNA. This sample carries 200,000 to 300,000 distinct CDR3 sequences, with 0.39% going to the ten biggest clones. The specimen sequenced was blood T cells: a sorted CD56 or NKG2C T cell subset, CD4+ or CD8+ T cells, or bulk PBMC T cells (not recorded which). Receptor source: a man aged 18 to 29 in good health.

The chain recombines TRBV6-5 with TRBJ2-3; TCRdb's assignment of TRBD2 cannot be checked, as there is no DNA. Germline loops: CDR1 MNHEY, CDR2 SVGAGI. CDR3 length: 14 amino acids. This CDR3 reads CATRETLSTDTQYF.

The chain carries TRBV19 and TRBJ1-2. The CDR3 spans 15 residues. CDR1 LNHDA and CDR2 SQIVND come from the germline V gene (reference sequence). Here the CDR3 reads CASSIEGRANYGYTF.

The rearrangement joins TRBV6-2 or TRBV6-3 to TRBJ2-1; TCRdb's D call, TRBD2, is unchecked because there is no DNA. Per germline, CDR1 MNHEY and CDR2 SVGEGT. The CDR3 covers 14 residues. CDR3 region: CATKTILGGDEQFF.

The rearrangement joins TRBV30 to TRBJ1-1. Germline V CDR1 and CDR2: GTSNPN, SVGIG (reference sequence). CDR3 size: 12 residues. The CDR3 region is CAWDNLGYEAFF.

The chain links TRBV5-6 to TRBJ2-5; TCRdb lists TRBD1, though no DNA is available to test this call. There are 15 residues in the CDR3. The germline CDR1 and CDR2 sequences are SGHDT and YYEEEE. CDR3 amino acids: CASSIPNGGQETQYF.

The chain carries TRBV28 and TRBJ2-2; TCRdb's D gene call, TRBD1, goes unchecked for lack of DNA. Germline V gives CDR1 MDHEN, CDR2 SYDVKM. The CDR3 is 15 amino acids. CDR3 sequence: CASSFPGQGGGELFF. Looking up the rest from reference TRBV28 and TRBJ2-2 gives the full variable domain: DVKVTQSSRYLVKRTGEKVFLECVQDMDHENMFWYRQDPGLGLRLIYFSYDVKMKEKGDIPEGYSVSREKKERFSLILESASTNQTSMYLCASSFPGQGGGELFFGEGSRLTVL.

This chain uses TRBV12-3 or TRBV12-4 with TRBJ2-5; TCRdb's assignment of TRBD2 cannot be checked, as there is no DNA. CDR3 length: 17 amino acids. CDR3 in amino acids: CASSKSRGGGHGETQYF.

The rearrangement uses TRBV25-1 and TRBJ1-1. CDR1 and CDR2 from the germline V gene are MGHDK and SYGVNS. The CDR3 consists of 11 residues. The CDR3 loop is CASSAWPGAFF.

V is TRBV10-3 and J is TRBJ2-3; TCRdb selects TRBD1, and the lack of DNA leaves this call unchecked. Per germline, CDR1 ENHRY and CDR2 SYGVKD. The CDR3 loop spans 12 amino acids. The CDR3 spells CAISDLRGEQYF.

The chain joins TRBV20-1 to TRBJ1-1; TCRdb selects TRBD1, and the lack of DNA leaves this call unchecked. Germline assignment: CDR1 DFQATT and CDR2 SNEGSKA (reference sequence). The CDR3 has 14 amino acids. CDR3 sequence reads: CSARGTGLGTEAFF.

The V and J genes are TRBV19 and TRBJ2-4; without DNA, the TCRdb call of TRBD1 cannot be checked. CDR1 and CDR2 from the germline V gene are LNHDA and SQIVND (reference sequence). CDR3 size: 12 residues. The CDR3 here is CASSRQANIQYF. Full variable domain (rest looked up from reference TRBV19 and TRBJ2-4): DGGITQSPKYLFRKEGQNVTLSCEQNLNHDAMYWYRQDPGQGLRLIYYSQIVNDFQKGDIAEGYSVSREKKESFPLTVTSAQKNPTAFYLCASSRQANIQYFGAGTRLSVL.

This rearrangement joins TRBV12-3 or TRBV12-4 to TRBJ2-5. The CDR3 spans 12 residues. CDR3 in amino acids: CASSPAGETQYF.

V is TRBV19 and J is TRBJ2-2; TCRdb selects TRBD1, and the lack of DNA leaves this call unchecked. Germline-derived CDR1 and CDR2 are LNHDA and SQIVND (reference sequence). This CDR3 comprises 14 residues. CDR3 protein: CASGQGANTGELFF.

The V gene is TRBV15, the J gene TRBJ2-3; TCRdb indicates TRBD1, and absent DNA this call remains unverified. The CDR3 runs 14 residues. Germline V gene lookup returns CDR1 LNHNV and CDR2 YYDKDF (reference sequence). The CDR3 here is CATSARTSTDTQYF. The full variable domain, with the rest looked up from reference TRBV15 and TRBJ2-3, is DAMVIQNPRYQVTQFGKPVTLSCSQTLNHNVMYWYQQKSSQAPKLLFHYYDKDFNNEADTPDNFQSRRPNTSFCFLDIRSPGLGDTAMYLCATSARTSTDTQYFGPGTRLTVL.

The J gene is TRBJ2-5, the V gene TRBV15; TCRdb selects TRBD1, and the lack of DNA leaves this call unchecked. CDR1 and CDR2 from the germline V gene are LNHNV and YYDKDF (reference sequence). This CDR3 has 15 residues. CDR3: CATSRVTGGGETQYF.

The chain combines TRBV25-1 with TRBJ2-3; the D call from TCRdb, TRBD1, cannot be confirmed without DNA. This CDR3 is 16 amino acids long. Germline-derived CDR1 and CDR2 are MGHDK and SYGVNS. CDR3: CASRPNLGARTDTQYF.

The genes are TRBV29-1 and TRBJ2-7. This CDR3 comprises 11 residues. Per germline, CDR1 SQVTM and CDR2 ANQGSEA. CDR3: CSVGSSYEQYF.

V gene TRBV19 combines with J gene TRBJ1-5; TCRdb's D call of TRBD1 is untestable without DNA. The germline gives CDR1 LNHDA, CDR2 SQIVND (reference sequence). The CDR3 is 15 amino acids. CDR3 sequence reads: CATGLGVLGNQPQHF.

The genes are TRBV12-3 or TRBV12-4 and TRBJ2-1; no DNA is available, so the TRBD2 call from TCRdb remains unchecked. The length of the CDR3 is 17 residues. CDR3 amino acids: CASSSLAGGLSIAEQFF.

This chain connects TRBV6-1 to TRBJ2-2; the TRBD1 assignment by TCRdb is unverifiable without DNA. Germline V gene data show CDR1 as MNHNS and CDR2 as SASEGT. The CDR3 sequence is 13 residues long. CDR3 in amino acids: CASSPVISGELFF.